The present TCR beta chain was sequenced within a study of CDR3 diversity in severe acne. Via MiXCR, TCRdb re-called the PCR reads, giving one row per CDR3 protein. The sample includes approximately 90,000 distinct CDR3 sequences, less than 65% of them seen just once. V lost 6 bases and J lost 0, with 9 bases in between. The CDR3 runs 14 residues. Looked up from germline, CDR1 is SGHTA and CDR2 is FQGTGA. To note about this clonotype: A much larger clone differs by one base, so this may be a read error.

The sample taken for sequencing was blood. J is TRBJ1-3 and V is TRBV7-3; D perhaps matches TRBD1 (5 bases). The receptor was derived from a male donor with severe acne vulgaris. CDR3 coding DNA: TGTGCCAGCAGTACAGGCTCCTCTGGAAACACCATATATTTT. Amino acids: CASSTGSSGNTIYF.